Listed below are T cell receptor beta chains from one sample, sequenced in a study of cytomegalovirus exposure and HLA in healthy donors. The data were produced by immunoSEQ multiplex PCR, yet TCRdb's version contains in-frame clones alone and is incomplete. This table has roughly 200,000 clones, approximately 79% appearing once. Sequenced input: PBMCs. The receptors stem from a woman aged 25 to 45 in good health and CMV-seropositive. CDR3s include the opening cysteine and the closing phenylalanine or tryptophan. The D gene is left open where the match is weak. Size is omitted from some rows. Given values are once, few, many or a class for expanded clones.

j_call d_call v_call clone_size cdr3_aa cdr3_nt
TRBJ2-7 TRBD1 TRBV5-1 NA CASSWDSSYEQYF TGCGCCAGCAGCTGGGACAGCTCCTACGAGCAGTACTTC
TRBJ1-2 TRBD1 TRBV18 NA CASSPPGTGDGGYTF TGTGCCAGCTCACCCCCCGGGACAGGGGATGGTGGCTACACCTTC
TRBJ2-7 NA TRBV29-1 NA CSVESTGTYEQYF TGCAGCGTTGAGTCAACGGGGACCTACGAGCAGTACTTC
TRBJ2-7 NA TRBV10-3 NA CAISSTYEQYF TGTGCCATCAGTTCAACCTACGAGCAGTACTTC
TRBJ1-5 NA TRBV6-1 once CASSVRVYSNQPQHF TGTGCCAGCAGCGTCCGGGTCTATAGCAATCAGCCCCAGCATTTT
TRBJ2-5 TRBD2 TRBV27 NA CASARTSGTGETQYF TGTGCCAGCGCGAGAACTAGCGGGACGGGGGAGACCCAGTACTTC
TRBJ2-1 TRBD1 TRBV19 NA CASSTQDRGRFF TGTGCCAGTAGCACACAGGACAGGGGGCGTTTCTTC
TRBJ2-1 TRBD2 TRBV4-2 NA CASSPPASGMRSYNEQFF TGTGCCAGCAGCCCCCCGGCTAGCGGGATGAGGTCCTACAATGAGCAGTTCTTC
TRBJ2-3 TRBD2 TRBV7-8 NA CASSLRTSLAATDTQYF TGTGCCAGCAGCTTAAGGACCAGTCTAGCGGCCACAGATACGCAGTATTTT
TRBJ1-5 NA TRBV19 NA CASSNRASSNQPQHF TGTGCCAGTAGTAACAGGGCATCAAGCAATCAGCCCCAGCATTTT
TRBJ1-1 NA TRBV30 NA CAWSGYVGGTEAFF TGTGCCTGGAGTGGGTACGTCGGGGGCACTGAAGCTTTCTTT
TRBJ2-7 TRBD1 TRBV4-2 NA CASSPRGGDRGRYEQYF TGTGCCAGCAGCCCTAGGGGGGGGGACAGGGGGCGATACGAGCAGTACTTC
TRBJ2-5 NA TRBV6-6 NA CASSGSQETQYF TGTGCCAGCAGCGGGAGCCAAGAGACCCAGTACTTC
TRBJ2-2 NA TRBV6-6 NA CASSYSAGGELFF TGTGCCAGCAGTTACTCTGCGGGCGGGGAGCTGTTTTTT
TRBJ2-7 NA TRBV5-1 few CASSLRAGEQYF TGCGCCAGCAGCTTGAGGGCGGGGGAGCAGTACTTC
TRBJ2-1 NA TRBV6-1 NA CASRPGHGYNEQFF TGTGCCAGCAGACCGGGACACGGATACAATGAGCAGTTCTTC
TRBJ1-2 TRBD1 TRBV2 NA CASSRDREAYTF TGTGCCAGCAGCAGGGACAGGGAGGCTTACACCTTC
TRBJ1-5 NA TRBV7-8 NA CASSLVLQPQHF TGTGCCAGCAGCTTAGTATTACAGCCCCAGCATTTT
TRBJ1-1 NA TRBV9 NA CASSAQSGVAFF TGTGCCAGCAGCGCCCAGTCAGGGGTTGCTTTCTTT
TRBJ2-3 NA TRBV18 NA CASSPLSQATDTQYF TGTGCCAGCTCACCACTCTCCCAGGCCACAGATACGCAGTATTTT
TRBJ2-1 NA TRBV12-5 NA CASGSALLQEGRMLDEQFF TGTGCTAGTGGTTCCGCCCTACTACAGGAGGGGCGTATGCTCGATGAGCAGTTCTTC
TRBJ2-7 TRBD1 TRBV7-2 NA CASSSLGQGSPVHSYEQYF TGTGCCAGCAGCTCGTTGGGACAGGGTAGTCCCGTACACTCCTACGAGCAGTACTTC
TRBJ1-6 TRBD1 TRBV5-6 few CASSLTGTADLGLHF TGTGCCAGCAGCCTGACCGGGACAGCCGATCTCGGCCTCCACTTT
TRBJ2-7 TRBD1 TRBV14 NA CASSRGQLLYEQYF TGTGCCAGCAGCCGGGGACAGCTCCTCTACGAGCAGTACTTC
TRBJ2-1 TRBD2 TRBV7-2 NA CASSFGTSAYNEQFF TGTGCCAGCAGCTTTGGGACTAGCGCTTACAATGAGCAGTTCTTC
TRBJ1-4 TRBD1 TRBV5-6 NA CASSFLIGGLEEKLFF TGTGCCAGCAGCTTCCTTATAGGGGGCTTGGAAGAAAAACTGTTTTTT